One and the same sample provided the 21 T cell receptor beta chains below, sequenced in a study of shared clonotypes between healthy human individuals. Profiling relied on immunoSEQ multiplex PCR, and the TCRdb table lists in-frame clones only, not all of them. Of a few million clones listed, under 97% were seen once; the top ten hold less than 0.15%. The sequenced sample was naive CD4+ T cells sorted from blood. Subset specified: CD45RA+ positively selected. The receptors shown here come from a man between 18 and 35 years old in good health.

As to this clone: Other DNA sequences in this sample translate to the same CDR3. V usage is TRBV18 and J usage is TRBJ1-4, with D uncertain. CDR1 and CDR2 from the germline V gene are KGHSH and LQKENI. This CDR3 comprises 14 residues. Deletions cut 6 bases from V and 2 bases from J, with 10 bases between. The CDR3 is CASSPPGTNEKLFF. Written as DNA, the CDR3 is TGTGCCAGCTCCCCCCCTGGGACTAATGAAAAACTGTTTTTT.

Worth noting for this clone: The sample carries other DNA sequences with the same CDR3. V and J are TRBV18 and TRBJ1-1, with D unresolved. V lost 0 bases and J lost 0, with 5 bases in between. The CDR3 totals 14 residues. The germline V gene has CDR1 KGHSH and CDR2 LQKENI. The CDR3 loop reads CASSPPSLNTEAFF. The CDR3 DNA reads TGTGCCAGCTCACCACCGAGTCTGAACACTGAAGCTTTCTTT. Based on the CDR3 plus reference TRBV18 and TRBJ1-1, the full variable domain is NAGVMQNPRHLVRRRGQEARLRCSPMKGHSHVYWYRQLPEEGLKFMVYLQKENIIDESGMPKERFSAEFPKEGPSILRIQQVVRGDSAAYFCASSPPSLNTEAFFGQGTRLTVV.

The V and J genes are TRBV6-5 and TRBJ2-3; either TRBD1 or TRBD2 may supply D (5 bases each). The CDR3 runs 15 residues. CDR1 is MNHEY, CDR2 SVGAGI, per germline. The V end was cut by 4 bases, the J end by 7 bases, with 18 bases between. The CDR3 sequence is CASSSGPPGTYTQYF. The CDR3, as DNA: TGTGCCAGCAGTTCGGGACCACCAGGGACGTATACGCAGTATTTT.

The chain employs TRBV2 and TRBJ2-5; maybe TRBD2 (6 bases). The V end was cut by 6 bases, the J end by 10 bases, with 18 bases between. This CDR3 is 13 amino acids long. The germline gives CDR1 SNHLY, CDR2 FYNNEI. The CDR3 here is CASRIGTPEGQYF. DNA of the CDR3: TGTGCCAGCAGGATCGGGACTCCAGAGGGCCAGTACTTC.

This clone was seen once. One end of the junction is discordant with germline, which a read error may explain. The rearrangement joins TRBV7-7 to TRBJ2-1, with 11 bases matching TRBD1. Germline V gene data show CDR1 as SSHAT and CDR2 as FNYEAQ (reference sequence). This CDR3 contains 15 residues. The CDR3 is CASSRGTGGHNEQFF. CDR3 DNA: TGTGCTAGCAGCCGCGGGACAGGGGGTCACAATGAGCAGTTCTTC.

This clone was observed once. V gene TRBV7-9 combines with J gene TRBJ2-7; D possibly matches TRBD1 or TRBD2 (5 bases each). V was cut by 5 bases and J by 6 bases, with 11 bases left in between. CDR1 and CDR2 from the germline V gene are SEHNR and FQNEAQ (reference sequence). The CDR3 length is 12 residues. CDR3 coding DNA: TGTGCCAGCAGCACCCGGGACCTCGAGCAGTACTTC. Its protein is CASSTRDLEQYF.

In this sample, this clone turned up once. The CDR3 sequence is CSVEMDRGQPQHF. The CDR3 DNA sequence: TGCAGCGTTGAAATGGACAGGGGCCAGCCCCAGCATTTT. This sequence joins TRBV29-1 and TRBJ1-5, with 9 bases fitting TRBD1. CDR1 and CDR2 from the germline V gene are SQVTM and ANQGSEA. The ends lost 2 bases at V and 7 bases at J; junction bases unmatched: 3. This CDR3 is 13 amino acids long.

This clone was counted a single time. The gene calls are TRBV10-3 and TRBJ2-7, with 7 nucleotides matching TRBD1. The germline V gene has CDR1 ENHRY and CDR2 SYGVKD. CDR3 length equals 17 residues. V was clipped by 0 bases and J by 4 bases; unmatched bases: 12. The CDR3 sequence is CAISESTGFGSPYEQYF. The CDR3 coding sequence is TGTGCCATCAGTGAGTCGACAGGGTTTGGTTCTCCTTACGAGCAGTACTTC.

This clone was found once. The chain links TRBV2 to TRBJ1-3; D gene unclear. CDR1 and CDR2 (germline): SNHLY, FYNNEI. The CDR3 loop spans 15 amino acids. Deletions cut 3 bases from V and 0 bases from J, with 9 bases between. The CDR3: CASSEEASSGNTIYF. CDR3 nucleotides: TGTGCCAGCAGTGAGGAGGCCAGCTCTGGAAACACCATATATTTT.

V gene TRBV10-3 combines with J gene TRBJ1-1; the match to TRBD1 covers 7 bases. CDR1 is ENHRY, CDR2 SYGVKD, per germline. V lost 2 bases, J lost 6 bases, and 9 bases stayed unmatched. The CDR3 extends over 15 amino acids. The DNA for the CDR3 is TGTGCCATCAGTGAGCTCGAGACAGGGCCTCCTGAAGCTTTCTTT. Residues: CAISELETGPPEAFF.

The gene calls are TRBV29-1 and TRBJ2-1; D remains unclear. Looked up from germline, CDR1 is SQVTM and CDR2 is ANQGSEA. V was clipped by 7 bases and J by 0 bases, with 7 bases between them. This CDR3 spans 12 amino acids. The CDR3 here is CSGVSSYNEQFF. The CDR3 DNA reads TGCAGCGGAGTGAGCTCCTACAATGAGCAGTTCTTC.

The CDR3 spells CASSDGNSNQPQHF. The CDR3 DNA reads TGTGCCAGCAGTGACGGGAATAGCAATCAGCCCCAGCATTTT. V gene TRBV28 combines with J gene TRBJ1-5; no definite D call. The CDR3 has 14 amino acids. Germline V gene data show CDR1 as MDHEN and CDR2 as SYDVKM. Trimming took off 5 bases at V and 0 bases at J, with 8 bases between the two ends.

The chain is built from TRBV15 and TRBJ2-2, with a possible D match to TRBD2 (6 bases). Germline V CDR1 and CDR2: LNHNV, YYDKDF (reference sequence). The CDR3 contains 16 residues. V dropped 0 bases and J dropped 4 bases, with 12 bases sitting between them. The CDR3 is CATSREKTGGTGELFF. CDR3 in DNA: TGTGCCACCAGCAGAGAAAAGACCGGGGGCACCGGGGAGCTGTTTTTT. Based on the CDR3 plus reference TRBV15 and TRBJ2-2, the full variable domain is DAMVIQNPRYQVTQFGKPVTLSCSQTLNHNVMYWYQQKSSQAPKLLFHYYDKDFNNEADTPDNFQSRRPNTSFCFLDIRSPGLGDTAMYLCATSREKTGGTGELFFGEGSRLTVL.

The DNA for the CDR3 is TGTGCCAGCTCACCACCGGGCGGGGGACCCTACAATGAGCAGTTCTTC. As protein: CASSPPGGGPYNEQFF. The chain has TRBV18 and TRBJ2-1; 7 nucleotides align to TRBD2. Germline V CDR1 and CDR2: KGHSH, LQKENI. Losses at the gene ends were 0 bases for V and 2 bases for J; bases not matched to a gene: 4. This CDR3 region has 16 residues.

J is TRBJ2-3 and V is TRBV5-1; 9 positions match TRBD1. CDR1 SGHRS and CDR2 YFSETQ come from the germline V gene. This CDR3 region has 15 residues. The V segment lost 4 bases and the J segment 2 bases; nucleotides outside the gene matches: 5. The DNA of the CDR3 is TGCGCCAGCAGCATTCGGACAGGGGCCACAGATACGCAGTATTTT. Its protein is CASSIRTGATDTQYF.

This chain connects TRBV5-1 to TRBJ2-5; 13 bases align to TRBD2. The germline CDR1 and CDR2 sequences are SGHRS and YFSETQ. Unmatched junction bases numbered 11, after V lost 4 bases and J lost 5 bases. CDR3 length equals 17 residues. CDR3 amino acids: CASSRGTSGIPGETQYF. The CDR3 DNA reads TGCGCCAGCAGCCGCGGGACTAGCGGGATCCCCGGGGAGACCCAGTACTTC.

In regard to this clone: Other DNA sequences from this sample encode an identical CDR3 as well. V usage is TRBV10-3 and J usage is TRBJ2-7, with D possibly being TRBD1 (5 bases). This CDR3 has 14 residues. CDR1 is ENHRY, CDR2 SYGVKD, per germline. Trimming took off 3 bases at V and 1 base at J, with 10 bases between the two ends. The CDR3 sequence is CAISEDRISYEQYF. The CDR3 bases are TGTGCCATCAGTGAAGACAGAATATCCTACGAGCAGTACTTC.

V and J are TRBV7-2 and TRBJ2-7; D uncertain. This CDR3 is built from 15 residues. Trimming took off 1 base at V and 3 bases at J, with 13 bases between the two ends. Germline-derived CDR1 and CDR2 are SGHTA and FQGNSA. CDR3 DNA: TGTGCCAGCAGCTTAGGACGAGTCAGAGGCTACGAGCAGTACTTC. Protein sequence: CASSLGRVRGYEQYF.

The gene calls are TRBV2 and TRBJ2-2; D remains unclear. Trimming removed 2 bases from V and 6 bases from J, with 10 bases in between. CDR3 length equals 14 residues. The germline V gene has CDR1 SNHLY and CDR2 FYNNEI. The CDR3 coding sequence is TGTGCCAGCAGTGAATCCAGGCCCCCCGGGGAGCTGTTTTTT. This codes for CASSESRPPGELFF. Combining the CDR3 with reference TRBV2 and TRBJ2-2 gives the whole variable domain EPEVTQTPSHQVTQMGQEVILRCVPISNHLYFYWYRQILGQKVEFLVSFYNNEISEKSEIFDDQFSVERPDGSNFTLKIRSTKLEDSAMYFCASSESRPPGELFFGEGSRLTVL.

V and J are TRBV6-1 and TRBJ2-7; the D gene could be TRBD1 or TRBD2 (6 bases each). V lost 6 bases and J lost 7, with 22 bases in between. The CDR3 contains 15 residues. Germline V gene sequence: CDR1 MNHNS, CDR2 SASEGT. The CDR3 bases are TGTGCCAGCAGCCAAACGGGGGCAGGGGCGGGTGAGCAGTACTTC. Translation gives CASSQTGAGAGEQYF.

Concerning this clone itself: Additional DNA sequences in this sample encode the identical CDR3. This chain connects TRBV5-1 to TRBJ2-6; perhaps TRBD1 as D (6 bases). Germline V gene lookup returns CDR1 SGHRS and CDR2 YFSETQ. The ends were cut back, 0 bases at V and 4 bases at J, with 8 bases in the middle. The CDR3 is 15 amino acids. The CDR3 DNA reads as TGCGCCAGCAGCTTGGCAGGGGTAGGGGCCAACGTCCTGACTTTC. Translated, it gives CASSLAGVGANVLTF.